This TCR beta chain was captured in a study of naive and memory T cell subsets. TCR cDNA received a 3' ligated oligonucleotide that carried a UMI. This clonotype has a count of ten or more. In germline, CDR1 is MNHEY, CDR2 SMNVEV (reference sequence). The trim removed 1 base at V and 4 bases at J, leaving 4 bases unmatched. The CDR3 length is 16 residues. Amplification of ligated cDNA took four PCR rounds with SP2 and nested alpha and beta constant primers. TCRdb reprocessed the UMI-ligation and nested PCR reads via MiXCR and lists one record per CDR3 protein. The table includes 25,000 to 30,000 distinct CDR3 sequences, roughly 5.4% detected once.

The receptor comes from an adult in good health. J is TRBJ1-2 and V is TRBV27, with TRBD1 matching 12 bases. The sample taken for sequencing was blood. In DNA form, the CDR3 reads TGTGCCAGCAGTTTATTAGGGACAGGGGGCGGCTATGGCTACACCTTC. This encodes CASSLLGTGGGYGYTF.